Included here is one T cell receptor beta chain sequence, with context. Antigen unknown. The sample originates from a study of T cells in tuberculosis. Overall study results and limits: The TCR-beta difference was not significant; alpha differences partly reflected length.

The method was immunoSEQ multiplex PCR; TCRdb's version includes in-frame clones alone and lacks a portion of them. The sample has under 35,000 clones; 94% are singletons. Per the germline V gene, CDR1 is SGHDT and CDR2 is YYEEEE. The CDR3 loop spans 15 amino acids. The J segment lost 2 bases and the V segment lost 1 base, leaving 4 bases of the junction unmatched. Unsorted cryopreserved PBMC were sequenced, averaging roughly 100,000 T cells per clinical donor. Sequenced: PBMCs. This receptor was identified in a donor aged 10-35 years with latent tuberculosis or without tuberculosis infection. This chain uses TRBV5-6 with TRBJ2-3; 7 nucleotides line up with TRBD2. DNA for the CDR3: TGTGCCAGCAGCTTGTGGCGGGAGAACACAGATACGCAGTATTTT. Encoded protein: CASSLWRENTDTQYF.